This T cell receptor (beta chain) was identified during a study of blood T cell repertoires in COVID-19. Overall study context: Collection of acute and convalescent COVID-19 samples took place in the United States, Italy and Spain. Nucleic acid was either cDNA or gDNA, and it came from T cells, B-cell-depleted T cells, or PBMCs.

This CDR3 has 15 residues. V was clipped by 6 bases and J by 3 bases, with 18 bases between them. Germline CDR1 is SGHVS and CDR2 is FQNEAQ. Source study methods: Reference gene primer amplification gave estimated nucleated cell counts. Profiled with immunoSEQ multiplex PCR; TCRdb holds only in-frame clones, not every one. D and trimming were read from the DNA, whereas the V and J calls and clone size are those reported in that table. The repertoire holds almost 400,000 clones, with 89% as singletons. This TCR derives from a woman aged 30 to 39 who had recovered from COVID-19. J is TRBJ2-7 and V is TRBV7-8, with D maybe TRBD2 (6 bases). The sample consisted of PBMCs or T cells enriched from blood (not recorded which). CDR3 in DNA: TGTGCCAGCAGGTCGGGACTCCTACCCAACTACGAGCAGTACTTC. Translating it yields CASRSGLLPNYEQYF.